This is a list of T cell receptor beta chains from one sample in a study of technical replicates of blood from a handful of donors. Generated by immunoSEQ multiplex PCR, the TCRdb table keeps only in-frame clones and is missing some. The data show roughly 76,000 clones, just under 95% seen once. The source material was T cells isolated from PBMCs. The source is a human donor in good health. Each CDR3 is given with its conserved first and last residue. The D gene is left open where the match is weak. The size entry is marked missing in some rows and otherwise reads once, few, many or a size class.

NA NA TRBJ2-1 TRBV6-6 TGTGCCAGCAGTTATAATGAGTGGGAGCAGTTCTTC CASSYNEWEQFF
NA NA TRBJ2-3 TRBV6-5 TGTGCCAGCACCCCCGGGAGCTTCACAGATACGCAGTATTTT CASTPGSFTDTQYF
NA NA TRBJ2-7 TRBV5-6 TGTGCCAGCAGCTTGGCAGGGGTAAACGAGCAGTACTTC CASSLAGVNEQYF
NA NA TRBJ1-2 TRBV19 TGTGCCAGTAGCCAGGAATCTCTCTATGGCTACACCTTC CASSQESLYGYTF
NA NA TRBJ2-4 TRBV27 TGTGCCAGCAGTTTAGGGGGCTACGGAAACATTCAGTACTTC CASSLGGYGNIQYF
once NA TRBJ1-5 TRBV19 TGTGCCAGTAGTATGGTAAAGGGAGGGCAGCCCCAGCATTTT CASSMVKGGQPQHF
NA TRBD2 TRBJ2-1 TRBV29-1 TGCAGCGTTGAGAGCGGGAGGAACAATGAGCAGTTCTTC CSVESGRNNEQFF
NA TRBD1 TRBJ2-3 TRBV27 TGTGCCAGCAGTTTACTCCTAGGGACAGGCACAGATACGCAGTATTTT CASSLLLGTGTDTQYF
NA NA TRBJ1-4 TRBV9 TGTGCCAGCAGCGTAGGCGCGAATGAAAAACTGTTTTTT CASSVGANEKLFF
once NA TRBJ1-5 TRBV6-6 TGTGCCAGCAGTTACTCGAGGGAACGAAGCAATCAGCCCCAGCATTTT CASSYSRERSNQPQHF
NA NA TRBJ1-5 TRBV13 TGTGCCAGCAGCTTGGGTCGGGGTAGCAATCAGCCCCAGCATTTT CASSLGRGSNQPQHF
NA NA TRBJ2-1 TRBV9 TGTGCCAGCAGCGTAGGGGCATCCAATGACCCCGGAAATGAGCAGTTCTTC CASSVGASNDPGNEQFF
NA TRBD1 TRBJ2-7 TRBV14 TGTGCCAGCAGCCAAGAGGGGACAGGTACCTACGAGCAGTACTTC CASSQEGTGTYEQYF
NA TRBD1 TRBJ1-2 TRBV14 TGTGCCAGCAGCCAAGTTTCAGGGGGATGGGTTGGCTACACCTTC CASSQVSGGWVGYTF
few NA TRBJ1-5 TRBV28 TGTGCCAGCCGGGAGCCTAATCAGCCCCAGCATTTT CASREPNQPQHF
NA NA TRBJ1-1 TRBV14 TGTGCCAGCAGCCAGTTGACAGAGATTTACACTGAAGCTTTCTTT CASSQLTEIYTEAFF
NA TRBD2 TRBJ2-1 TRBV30 TGTGCCCAGAGGGAACTAGCGGGCAATGAGCAGTTCTTC CAQRELAGNEQFF
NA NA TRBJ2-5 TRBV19 TGTGCCAGTAGCAATTCGGGGACCCAGTACTTC CASSNSGTQYF
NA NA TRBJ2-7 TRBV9 TGTGCCAGCAGCGCCGACGCAACTAGCTGGCATACTTGGGAGCAGTACTTC CASSADATSWHTWEQYF
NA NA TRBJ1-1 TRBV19 TGTGCCAGTAGTATATCCAGGAACACTGAAGCTTTCTTT CASSISRNTEAFF
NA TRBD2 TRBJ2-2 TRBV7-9 TGTGCCAGCAGCTACTATTATAGCGGGAGAGGTGTCACCGGGGAGCTGTTTTTT CASSYYYSGRGVTGELFF
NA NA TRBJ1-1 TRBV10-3 TGTGCCATCAGTGAGTCGGGACAAGACACTGAAGCTTTCTTT CAISESGQDTEAFF
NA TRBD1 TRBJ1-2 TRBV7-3 TGTGCCAGCAGCCGTTACCGGGACAGCGGCTACACCTTC CASSRYRDSGYTF
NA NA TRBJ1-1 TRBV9 TGTGCCAGCAGCCTACAGGGAGAGGACACTGAAGCTTTCTTT CASSLQGEDTEAFF
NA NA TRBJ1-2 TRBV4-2 TGTGCCAGCAGCCAAACCAGAATCGAGACAGCTAACTATGGCTACACCTTC CASSQTRIETANYGYTF
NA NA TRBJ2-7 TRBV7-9 TGTGCCAGCAGCTTAGGGGACAACTACGAGCAGTACTTC CASSLGDNYEQYF
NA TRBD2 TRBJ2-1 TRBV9 TGTGCCAGCAGCTCCCCCCTCTCGGTAGCGGGAGGGTACAATGAGCAGTTCTTC CASSSPLSVAGGYNEQFF
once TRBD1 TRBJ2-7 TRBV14 TGTGCCAGCAGCCAAGCCTGGACAGGCGCCTACGAGCAGTACTTC CASSQAWTGAYEQYF
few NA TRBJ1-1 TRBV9 TGTGCCAGCAGCGTCGGGATGAACACTGAAGCTTTCTTT CASSVGMNTEAFF
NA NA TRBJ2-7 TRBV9 TGTGCCAGCAGCGGAGCATTACAGGGCTTCTCCTACGAGCAGTACTTC CASSGALQGFSYEQYF
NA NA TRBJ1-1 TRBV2 TGTGCCAGCAGTTTCACACAAGGGGGAAATTTT CASSFTQGGNF
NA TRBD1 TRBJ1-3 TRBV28 TGTGCCAGCAGCTTGGACAGGGCAAACTCTGGAAACACCATATATTTT CASSLDRANSGNTIYF
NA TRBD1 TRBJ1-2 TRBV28 TGTGCCAGCAGGCCGACAGGGGGCGCTTTCTATGGCTACACCTTC CASRPTGGAFYGYTF
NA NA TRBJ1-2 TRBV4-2 TGTGCCAGCAGCCAAGCCCCTACAGGTGGGGAAACTGATGGCTACACCTTC CASSQAPTGGETDGYTF
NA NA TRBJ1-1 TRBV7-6 TGTGCCAGCAGCTTAGGACCAGGGGCCACTGAAGCTTTCTTT CASSLGPGATEAFF
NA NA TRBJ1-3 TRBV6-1 TGTGCCAGCAGTGAAGACAGGGCTGGAAACACCATATATTTT CASSEDRAGNTIYF
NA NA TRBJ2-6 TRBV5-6 TGTGCCAGCAGCCGGGAGTCTGGGGCCAACGTCCTGACTTTC CASSRESGANVLTF